This TCR beta chain appears in the sequencing data of a study of blood T cell repertoires in COVID-19. The overall study: Nucleic acid was either cDNA or gDNA, and it came from T cells, B-cell-depleted T cells, or PBMCs.

Assay used: immunoSEQ multiplex PCR; TCRdb lists only in-frame clones, some missing. The sample has 120,000 or so clones; about nine tenths are singletons. Germline V gene sequence: CDR1 KGHDR, CDR2 SFDVKD. The ends lost 3 bases at V and 8 bases at J; junction bases unmatched: 8. The CDR3 contains 16 residues. The sequence was obtained from a man in his fifties or sixties with COVID-19, enrolled during active disease. This sequence joins TRBV24-1 and TRBJ2-1; 11 bases are shared with TRBD2. Material for sequencing was peripheral blood. In DNA form, the CDR3 reads TGTGCCACCAGTGATCGGAAAACTAGCGGGAGTCATGAGCAGTTCTTC. Amino acids: CATSDRKTSGSHEQFF.